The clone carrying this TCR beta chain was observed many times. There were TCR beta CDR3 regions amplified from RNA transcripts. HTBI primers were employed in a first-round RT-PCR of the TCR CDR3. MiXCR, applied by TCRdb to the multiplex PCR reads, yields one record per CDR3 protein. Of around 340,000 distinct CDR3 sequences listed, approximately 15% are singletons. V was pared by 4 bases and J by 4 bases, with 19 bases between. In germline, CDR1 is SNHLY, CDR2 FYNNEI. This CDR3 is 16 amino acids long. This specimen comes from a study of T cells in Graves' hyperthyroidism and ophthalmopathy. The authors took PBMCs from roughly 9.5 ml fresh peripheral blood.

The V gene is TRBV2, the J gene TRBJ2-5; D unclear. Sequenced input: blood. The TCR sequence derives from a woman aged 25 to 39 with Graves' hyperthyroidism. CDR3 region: CASSVGTASRTETQYF. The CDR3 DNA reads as TGTGCCAGCAGTGTTGGTACAGCGTCAAGAACAGAGACCCAGTACTTC.